The TCR beta chain under discussion was sequenced for a study of blood T cell repertoires in COVID-19 (TCRdb year 2020). About the full investigation: Samples covering the acute and convalescent phases of COVID-19 were provided by collaborators in the United States, Italy and Spain. The prospective study material was composed of cDNA or gDNA derived from T cells, B-cell-depleted T cells, or PBMCs. Deeply sampled blood TCRbeta repertoires from subjects exposed to, actively infected with, or recovered from COVID-19 were included in the dataset. The repertoires were released in a freely available public database intended as a resource for research on the immune response to SARS-CoV-2. Samples came from the ongoing ImmuneRACE study (first 160 participants) plus 1,254 subjects from 6 global collaborators. A de-identified subject ID, COVID-19 status, age in years and sex were almost always included in the sample metadata. HLA class I and class II types, where available, came from metadata supplied by the sample provider rather than from assay-based typing.

Of note for this clone: No antigen is known for it. There are no base qualities to consult, and no much larger clone falls within one base.

Broader findings and caveats from the paper: The quantity of clinical and demographic metadata differed by source and by participant and was supplied without curation.

The immunoSEQ Assay, a bias-controlled multiplex PCR, was used to amplify TCRbeta CDR3 regions from genomic DNA. The original methods were these. Nucleated cell counts per sample were estimated from amplification of reference gene primers within the assay. To quantify the absolute abundance of each unique TCRbeta CDR3 rearrangement, sequence reads were collapsed and filtered. For each sample, productive Simpson clonality was calculated as the square root of Simpson's diversity index across productive rearrangements. In its TCRdb copy, this immuneACCESS table keeps in-frame sequences only and misses some clones. Where compared with another copy, unresolved V genes explain less than half of these, and the others have no known cause. V and J calls and clone size are those listed in that table; D and trimming were worked out from the DNA. The table for this sample lists tens of thousands of clones; around four fifths of them were counted only once. The ten most abundant clones make up approximately 44% of the sample.

The collaborating institutions used their own protocols to collect whole blood in K2EDTA tubes. For TCRbeta analysis, collaborators shipped samples in one of three forms: frozen whole blood, isolated PBMCs, or DNA extracted from either of those sample types. Sequencing input: peripheral blood. This receptor was taken from a woman of 80 years or more with active or convalescent COVID-19.

The CDR3 region reads CASSRSGVTQETQYF. DNA sequence: TGTGCCAGCAGCCGTTCAGGTGTTACCCAAGAGACCCAGTACTTC. The sequence links TRBV7-9 to TRBJ2-5; the D gene is not confidently resolved. From its cysteine to its phenylalanine, the CDR3 spans 15 amino acids. The DNA shown is the 45-base CDR3, in frame from base 1. V lost 5 bases and J lost 1 base; the stretch between them is 14 bases long. For CDR1 and CDR2, the germline V gene (reference sequence) lists SEHNR and FQNEAQ.